This entry describes one T cell receptor beta chain. Its antigen is not identified. The source of the sample is a study of cytomegalovirus exposure and HLA in healthy donors. General study results and limits: Later analysis identified several of the most significant clusters that appeared linked to common viral pathogens. In a later analysis, at a false discovery rate of 0.05, roughly 17,000 TCR beta sequences matched HLA alleles.

The CDR3 covers 13 residues. CDR1 and CDR2 from the germline V gene are LNHDA and SQIVND (reference sequence). V lost 4 bases, J lost 6 bases, and 10 bases lay in between. Amplification used 60 Vbeta primers and 13 Jbeta primers. In the original analysis: Later work found tens of millions of unique TCR beta chains, with 9.5 million to 14 million shared. Produced via immunoSEQ multiplex PCR; TCRdb's table is partial and in-frame only. The V and J calls and clone size come from that table; D and trimming were worked out from the DNA. This table holds about 43,000 clones, roughly half found once. Donors likely had unrecorded immune exposures despite being nominally healthy when sampled.

This clonotype was obtained from a man between 60 and 75 years old in good health and CMV-seronegative. Material: PBMCs. This chain joins TRBV19 and TRBJ1-5, with D possibly matching TRBD1 (6 bases). The CDR3 DNA is TGTGCCAGTAGTACAGGGGTAGGTCAGCCCCAGCATTTT. This gives the protein CASSTGVGQPQHF.